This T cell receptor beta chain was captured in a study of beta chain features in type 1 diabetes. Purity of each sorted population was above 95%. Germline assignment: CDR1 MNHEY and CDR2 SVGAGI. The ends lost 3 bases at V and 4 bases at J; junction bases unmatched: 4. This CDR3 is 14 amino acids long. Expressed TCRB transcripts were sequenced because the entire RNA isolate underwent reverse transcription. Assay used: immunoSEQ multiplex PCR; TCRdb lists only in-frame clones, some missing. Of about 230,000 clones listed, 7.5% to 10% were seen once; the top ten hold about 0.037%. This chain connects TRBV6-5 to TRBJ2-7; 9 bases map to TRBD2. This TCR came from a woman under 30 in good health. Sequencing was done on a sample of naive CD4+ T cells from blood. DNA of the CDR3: TGTGCCAGCAGTTATAGCGGGAGAGGATACGAGCAGTACTTC. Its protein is CASSYSGRGYEQYF.